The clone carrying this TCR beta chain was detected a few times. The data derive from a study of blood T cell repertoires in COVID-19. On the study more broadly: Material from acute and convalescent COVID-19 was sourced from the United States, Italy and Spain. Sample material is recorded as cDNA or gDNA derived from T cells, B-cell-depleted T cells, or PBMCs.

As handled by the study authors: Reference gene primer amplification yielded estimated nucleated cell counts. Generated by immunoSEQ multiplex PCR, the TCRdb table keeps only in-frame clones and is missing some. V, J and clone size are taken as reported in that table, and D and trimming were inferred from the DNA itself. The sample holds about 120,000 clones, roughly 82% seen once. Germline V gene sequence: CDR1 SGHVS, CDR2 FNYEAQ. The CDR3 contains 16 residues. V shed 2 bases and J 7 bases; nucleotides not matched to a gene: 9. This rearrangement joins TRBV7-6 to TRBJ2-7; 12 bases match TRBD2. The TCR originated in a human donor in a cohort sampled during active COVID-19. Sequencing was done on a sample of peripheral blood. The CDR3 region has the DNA TGTGCCAGCAGCTTATCCGCTAGCGGGGGGGCCGGTGAGCAGTACTTC. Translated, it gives CASSLSASGGAGEQYF.